This T cell receptor beta chain is drawn from a study of regulatory T cells in long-lasting Graves disease. Time point reported: newly diagnosed GD, antithyroid drugs for less than 3 months. Extracted RNA from PBMCs served as the source of the TCR library. Library construction for TCR beta used iRepertoire HTBI primers and Arm-PCR of CDR3 regions. Each CDR3 protein gets one entry after TCRdb re-called the multiplex PCR reads with MiXCR. The sample holds about 430,000 distinct CDR3 sequences, approximately 16% seen once. The CDR3 totals 19 residues. Germline V gene lookup returns CDR1 LNHNV and CDR2 YYDKDF (reference sequence). The germline V and J ends were trimmed by 1 base and 2 bases, with 18 bases remaining between them. The data also belong to a second study, concerning T cells in Graves' hyperthyroidism and ophthalmopathy. Per that paper: Reasons for excluding patients were uncontrolled infection, other autoimmune disease, pregnancy or lactation.

The chain carries TRBV15 and TRBJ2-6; D ambiguous. The source is a woman aged 35 to 49 with Graves disease. The specimen comprised peripheral blood mononuclear cells (PBMCs), sampled at new diagnosis, from a patient treated with antithyroid drugs. CDR3 in DNA: TGTGCCACCAGCAGAGCTCTGGGCTACAGTTTAACTGGGGCCAACGTCCTGACTTTC. The encoded protein is CATSRALGYSLTGANVLTF.